These 15 T cell receptor beta chains originate from one sample sequenced in a study of CD4 and CD8 cells across lung adenocarcinoma regions. TCRdb processed the PCR reads anew with MiXCR; each CDR3 protein has one entry. Of some 20,000 distinct CDR3 sequences listed, about half are singletons. The sample comprised CD8+ T cells from the center of a lung tumor. Source of these receptors: a female donor with lung adenocarcinoma. The CD4 and CD8 labels of this study may be unreliable.

The genes are TRBV27 and TRBJ2-3; D is perhaps TRBD2 (7 bases). V lost 8 bases, J lost 2 bases, and 14 bases lay in between. The CDR3 has 14 amino acids. The germline gives CDR1 MNHEY, CDR2 SMNVEV (reference sequence). In DNA, the CDR3 is TGTGCCAGCGGGGGGGGGCGGGCCACAGATACGCAGTATTTT. The encoded protein is CASGGGRATDTQYF.

This chain links TRBV27 with TRBJ2-1, with TRBD1 matching 7 bases. V lost 5 bases to trimming and J lost 7 bases; unmatched junction nucleotides: 14. Germline assignment: CDR1 MNHEY and CDR2 SMNVEV (reference sequence). This CDR3 comprises 16 residues. The CDR3 loop is CASSPLSGTVKNEQFF. The CDR3 coding sequence is TGTGCCAGCAGTCCCCTCTCCGGGACAGTCAAGAATGAGCAGTTCTTC.

This chain connects TRBV5-6 to TRBJ1-1, with D hard to call. Germline V CDR1 and CDR2: SGHDT, YYEEEE. V dropped 1 base and J dropped 7 bases, with 14 bases sitting between them. CDR3 length: 14 amino acids. As DNA, the CDR3 is TGTGCCAGCAGCTTGTTAAACGCCGGGGATGAAGCTTTCTTT. Protein sequence: CASSLLNAGDEAFF.

The chain has TRBV6-1 and TRBJ2-1; D may be TRBD2 (6 bases). Germline lookup yields CDR1 MNHNS and CDR2 SASEGT. CDR3 length equals 14 residues. V gave up 6 bases and J gave up 8 bases, with 17 bases separating them. The CDR3 spells CASRPHTSHDEQFF. The CDR3, as DNA: TGTGCCAGCAGGCCCCACACTAGCCACGATGAGCAGTTCTTC.

In regard to this clonotype: The germline gene is not matched at one end of the junction; a read error may be the cause. The chain joins TRBV27 to TRBJ2-3, with D perhaps TRBD1 or TRBD2 (6 bases each). The CDR3 runs to 15 residues. Germline values: CDR1 MNHEY, CDR2 SMNVEV (reference sequence). The CDR3 loop is CARGRGDRDTETQYF. The CDR3 region has the DNA TGTGCCAGGGGACGCGGGGACCGGGACACAGAGACGCAGTATTTC.

This chain uses TRBV20-1 with TRBJ2-1; D not resolved. The DNA end favors TRBJ2-5, so the J call may be wrong. This CDR3 has 11 amino acids. Germline lookup yields CDR1 DFQATT and CDR2 SNEGSKA (reference sequence). The CDR3: CSAKLGETQYF. Here the CDR3 DNA reads TGCAGTGCCAAACTTGGGGAGACCCAGTACTTC.

This clonotype was counted between two and nine times. This chain joins TRBV6-1 and TRBJ2-1; 8 positions match TRBD1. CDR3 length: 15 amino acids. Losses at the gene ends were 5 bases for V and 5 bases for J; bases not matched to a gene: 8. Germline V gene sequence: CDR1 MNHNS, CDR2 SASEGT. The CDR3 protein is CASSLRQGINNEQFF. In DNA, the CDR3 is TGTGCCAGCAGTCTTCGACAGGGGATCAACAATGAGCAGTTCTTC.

The V and J genes are TRBV20-1 and TRBJ2-5; the D is unclear. The V gene's germline CDR1 is DFQATT and CDR2 SNEGSKA (reference sequence). The CDR3 runs 13 residues. V gave up 6 bases and J gave up 0 bases, with 11 bases separating them. CDR3 amino acids: CSAAQRYQETQYF. CDR3 DNA sequence: TGCAGTGCAGCCCAGAGGTACCAAGAGACCCAGTACTTC.

This rearrangement joins TRBV28 to TRBJ2-2, with D tentatively TRBD1 or TRBD2 (6 bases each). This CDR3 has 15 amino acids. Germline CDR1 MDHEN, CDR2 SYDVKM. V was pared by 6 bases and J by 3 bases, with 14 bases between. CDR3 region: CASSPRGRHTGELFF. The CDR3 nucleotides are TGTGCCAGCAGCCCCCGGGGGCGACACACCGGGGAGCTGTTTTTT.

V is TRBV27 and J is TRBJ2-4; either TRBD1 or TRBD2 may fit D (6 bases each). Per germline, CDR1 MNHEY and CDR2 SMNVEV (reference sequence). The CDR3 covers 13 residues. The CDR3 nucleotides read TGTGCGCTCGGGGGCCGTGACGAAGACACTCAGTACTTC. It translates to CALGGRDEDTQYF.

Concerning this clonotype itself: One end of the junction does not line up with germline, which may come from a read error. The chain carries TRBV10-2 and TRBJ2-3; D is perhaps TRBD1 (6 bases). The CDR3 consists of 14 residues. Germline assignment: CDR1 WSHSY and CDR2 SAAADI. CDR3 DNA: TGTGCCGGCAATGGGGGCCGTCACACAGAGACCCAGTATTTT. Encoded protein: CAGNGGRHTETQYF.

The rearrangement links TRBV7-6 to TRBJ2-5, with 9 bases that match TRBD2. With the DNA end fitting TRBJ2-7 better, the J assignment may be wrong. The germline CDR1 and CDR2 sequences are SGHVS and FNYEAQ. The CDR3 consists of 14 residues. CDR3 coding DNA: TGTGCCAGCAGACTTAGCGGGAGTAGTAACGAGCAGTACTTC. Protein product: CASRLSGSSNEQYF.

This clonotype was recorded a few times. The CDR3 spells CASSLGTGELFF. The DNA of the CDR3 is TGTGCCAGCAGTTTGGGCACCGGGGAGCTGTTTTTT. This chain uses TRBV6-5 with TRBJ2-2; no reliable D call. Germline assignment: CDR1 MNHEY and CDR2 SVGAGI. The ends were cut back, 4 bases at V and 4 bases at J, with 4 bases in the middle. This CDR3 spans 12 amino acids.

As regards this clonotype: The junction departs from germline at one end; a sequencing error may be responsible. The V and J genes are TRBV6-1 and TRBJ2-5; the D gene could be TRBD1 or TRBD2 (6 bases each). CDR3 size: 15 residues. Germline V gives CDR1 MNHNS, CDR2 SASEGT. The chain's CDR3 is CGRGVGGPHQDTQYF. Here the CDR3 DNA reads TGTGGCAGGGGTGTCGGGGGCCCCCACCAAGATACGCAGTACTTT.

In this sample, this clonotype turned up many times. The genes are TRBV6-1 and TRBJ2-5, with 11 bases fitting TRBD1. Germline CDR1 and CDR2: MNHNS and SASEGT. The CDR3 runs 16 residues. V was clipped by 2 bases and J by 5 bases; unmatched bases: 7. In DNA form, the CDR3 reads TGTGCCAGCAGTGAAAATTGGGGACAGGGGGGCGAGACCCAGTACTTC. This sequence encodes CASSENWGQGGETQYF.